A selection of T cell receptor beta chains follows, all from one sample in a study of blood T cell repertoires in COVID-19. The table came from immunoSEQ multiplex PCR; TCRdb's copy has only in-frame clones and leaves some out. The data show roughly 250,000 clones, 65% to 90% seen once. Input material: peripheral blood. The receptor set was obtained from a woman aged 80 or over with active or convalescent COVID-19. CDR3s include the opening cysteine and the closing phenylalanine or tryptophan. Clone size appears in some rows only: once, few, many, or a class for an expanded clone.

v_gene	j_gene	abundance	CDR3aa
TRBV7-2	TRBJ2-7	NA	CASSTKTNPYEQYF
TRBV7-2	TRBJ1-5	NA	CASSYMNQPQHF
TRBV30	TRBJ1-1	NA	CAREEGGGRNTEAFF
TRBV10-3	TRBJ2-2	NA	CAISGTYTGELFF
TRBV5-5	TRBJ2-5	once	CASSFRGQETQYF
TRBV7-2	TRBJ2-1	NA	CASSLLSASSYNEQFF
TRBV6-1	TRBJ2-2	NA	CASSETSGNTGELFF
TRBV5-1	TRBJ2-3	NA	CASSPASGSTDTQYF
TRBV9	TRBJ2-7	NA	CASSLTPDRDYEQYF
TRBV11-2	TRBJ2-1	NA	CASSLDPGLAGAYNEQFF
TRBV20-1	TRBJ1-1	NA	CSASGGQGIMNTEAFF
TRBV5-1	TRBJ2-1	NA	CASSLVGAINEQFF
TRBV30	TRBJ2-5	NA	CACVAWETQYF
TRBV3-1/TRBV3-2	TRBJ1-4	NA	CASSRGQGEKLFF
TRBV13	TRBJ1-1	NA	CASRPQTGHTNTEAFF
TRBV19	TRBJ2-1	NA	CASSIPSPPHEQFF
TRBV15	TRBJ2-3	NA	CATSIRSDTQYF
TRBV29-1	TRBJ1-4	NA	CSVRAEGAGEKLFF
TRBV29-1	TRBJ1-3	few	CSARTGSSGNTIYF
TRBV6-5	TRBJ1-6	NA	CASGQGHSPLHF
TRBV4-1	TRBJ1-2	NA	CASSQSVSLNYGYTF
TRBV7-2	TRBJ1-1	NA	CASSLATGRPTEAFF
TRBV19	TRBJ1-2	NA	CASSSGQGWSYGYTF
TRBV7-2	TRBJ1-2	NA	CASSLYQGARGIGGYTF
TRBV30	TRBJ1-6	NA	CAWRGTGGINYNSPLHF